This T cell receptor (beta chain) was obtained from a study of blood T cells in healthy people across ages. Study observations and caveats: The lack of PBMC sorting stopped any conclusive naive versus antigen-experienced comparison.

This clonotype has at least ten counts. What it binds is not known. Its ends do not fully match the called genes, so a read error is possible. The germline V gene encodes CDR1 SGHTA and CDR2 FQGNSA. The CDR3 loop spans 12 amino acids. Then a second PCR, running roughly 7 to 12 cycles, was carried out with a sample-barcoded 5' primer and a J-beta primer mix. Via MiXCR, TCRdb re-called the 5' RACE reads, giving one row per CDR3 protein. The sample has approximately 790,000 distinct CDR3 sequences, 62% seen once. The sequenced sample was blood. This TCR derives from a man aged 25 to 45 in good health. The chain couples TRBV7-2 to TRBJ2-1, with D possibly being TRBD1 or TRBD2 (5 bases each). This CDR3 is CASSLGVGEQFF. The DNA of the CDR3 is TGCGCCAGCAGCTTGGGGGTCGGGGAGCAGTTCTTC.